This T cell receptor (beta chain) was identified during a study of T-cell reconstitution after alpha-beta-depleted transplantation in children. The study, taken as a whole, reports: Newly generated T cells supplied most T-cell counts and diversity one year post-transplant. Where alpha-beta T cells came from about two months after transplant was reportedly several hundred expanded graft clones.

This clonotype was counted between two and nine times. What it binds is not known. Germline V lookup: CDR1 MNHEY, CDR2 SVGAGI. Trimming left V 6 bases short and J 8 bases short, with 13 bases between. The CDR3 contains 12 residues. Library preparation (for TCRbeta) was performed with unique molecular identifiers. TCRdb reprocessed the PCR reads via MiXCR and lists one record per CDR3 protein. Of 440,000 or so distinct CDR3 sequences listed, around two fifths were seen once; the top ten hold under 30%. The V and J genes are TRBV6-5 and TRBJ1-1; D not resolved. The origin of this receptor is a girl aged 2 to 10 with aplastic anemia, due to receive a stem cell transplant. This specimen consisted of PBMCs, obtained before TCRalphabeta/CD19-depleted stem cell transplant. CDR3 bases: TGTGCCAGCAGCCGTACCTCCGGGGAAGCTTTCTTT. Its translation is CASSRTSGEAFF.